These 27 T cell receptor beta chains originate from one sample sequenced in a study of blood T cells in healthy people across ages. Combining a sample-barcoded 5' primer with a J-beta primer mix, a second PCR ran for roughly 7 to 11 cycles. TCRdb redid the calling of the 5' RACE reads with MiXCR, one entry per CDR3 protein. The sample lists approximately 1.5 million distinct CDR3 sequences; roughly 30% were seen once. Sequenced material: blood. These receptors were collected from a woman in her thirties in good health.

This clonotype was detected only a few times. The chain employs TRBV27 and TRBJ1-2, with D possibly matching TRBD1 (6 bases). V was shortened by 1 base and J by 1 base, with 16 bases between the two germline ends. The CDR3 spans 17 residues. Germline loops: CDR1 MNHEY, CDR2 SMNVEV (reference sequence). The DNA of the CDR3 is TGTGCCAGCAGTTTATTAGGACAGCTAAAGGGTAACTATGGCTACACCTTC. Translating it yields CASSLLGQLKGNYGYTF.

Only a few counts were recorded for this clonotype. The chain couples TRBV11-2 to TRBJ1-2; D uncertain. This CDR3 has 15 amino acids. CDR1 and CDR2 from the germline V gene are SGHAT and FQNNGV. V gave up 4 bases and J gave up 2 bases, with 14 bases separating them. The CDR3 coding sequence is TGTGCCAGCAGCTCTGGACGGCTGTGGAACTATGGCTACACCTTC. The encoded protein is CASSSGRLWNYGYTF.

This clonotype was seen a few times. This chain uses TRBV28 with TRBJ2-3; 8 nucleotides agree with TRBD1. Trimming cost V 5 bases and J 0 bases; bases outside gene matches: 7. Germline V gives CDR1 MDHEN, CDR2 SYDVKM. This CDR3 contains 16 residues. CDR3 nucleotide sequence: TGTGCCAGCAGTCTGACCGGGACAGGTAGCACAGATACGCAGTATTTT. It yields the protein CASSLTGTGSTDTQYF.

J is TRBJ1-5 and V is TRBV27; maybe TRBD1 (6 bases). This CDR3 spans 14 amino acids. Looked up from germline, CDR1 is MNHEY and CDR2 is SMNVEV (reference sequence). V was cut by 1 base and J by 7 bases, with 11 bases left in between. The CDR3 DNA is TGTGCCAGCAGTTTATACAGGGCTGGCCAGCCCCAGCATTTT. The encoded protein is CASSLYRAGQPQHF.

The rearrangement uses TRBV5-1 and TRBJ1-1, with a tentative D call TRBD1 (5 bases). V was trimmed by 4 bases and J by 5 bases, leaving 15 bases between them. Germline V gene data show CDR1 as SGHRS and CDR2 as YFSETQ. CDR3 size: 14 residues. DNA for the CDR3: TGCGCCAGCAGCGGCAGGGTCGGTGGAACTGAAGCTTTCTTT. As protein: CASSGRVGGTEAFF.

There are a few counts of this clonotype. CDR3 sequence (DNA): TGCGCCAGCAGCCCCGGGACTAGCGGGAGAATCTCCAACGACATTCAGTACTTC. Its translation: CASSPGTSGRISNDIQYF. This chain links TRBV5-1 with TRBJ2-4; 14 nucleotides line up with TRBD2. The CDR3 runs 18 residues. CDR1 is SGHRS, CDR2 YFSETQ, per germline. J lost 8 bases, V lost 4 bases, and 14 bases had no gene match.

This clonotype was seen only a few times. The DNA for the CDR3 is TGCAGTGCTAGAGCGGGAACCCATAATGAAAAACTGTTTTTT. This sequence encodes CSARAGTHNEKLFF. This chain uses TRBV20-1 with TRBJ1-4; D gene ambiguous. The CDR3 runs to 14 residues. V shed 1 base and J shed 4 bases, with 10 bases lying between them. Germline-derived CDR1 and CDR2 are DFQATT and SNEGSKA (reference sequence).

This clonotype was seen only a few times. This chain joins TRBV15 and TRBJ2-7, with D maybe TRBD2 (5 bases). The V end was cut by 0 bases, the J end by 5 bases, with 8 bases between. The CDR3 contains 13 residues. The V gene's germline CDR1 is LNHNV and CDR2 YYDKDF (reference sequence). The CDR3 nucleotides read TGTGCCACCAGCAGAGATGAACTAGACGAGCAGTACTTC. Translated: CATSRDELDEQYF.

This clonotype was observed a handful of times. This sequence joins TRBV27 and TRBJ1-2; 8 bases align to TRBD1. CDR1 and CDR2 from the germline V gene are MNHEY and SMNVEV (reference sequence). The CDR3 has 13 residues. With V trimmed by 4 bases and J by 9 bases, 7 bases remained unmatched. This CDR3 is CASSSTGAGSYTF. CDR3 DNA sequence: TGTGCCAGCAGTTCGACAGGGGCTGGAAGCTACACCTTC.

The gene calls are TRBV20-1 and TRBJ2-7, with D unclear. Germline CDR1 and CDR2: DFQATT and SNEGSKA (reference sequence). The CDR3 is 14 residues long. The V end was cut by 0 bases, the J end by 0 bases, with 9 bases between. The DNA of the CDR3 is TGCAGTGCTAGAGATAAGAGGTTCTCCTACGAGCAGTACTTC. This encodes CSARDKRFSYEQYF.

This clonotype has a handful of counts. J is TRBJ2-3 and V is TRBV10-3, with TRBD1 identical over 9 bases. V lost 2 bases to trimming and J lost 2 bases; unmatched junction nucleotides: 17. The CDR3 is 20 residues long. The germline V gene has CDR1 ENHRY and CDR2 SYGVKD. The CDR3 sequence is CAISEPRAPYGTGNTDTQYF. The CDR3 DNA is TGTGCCATCAGTGAGCCGCGGGCTCCCTACGGGACAGGGAACACAGATACGCAGTATTTT.

The chain is built from TRBV29-1 and TRBJ1-2; TRBD1 might be the D (6 bases). This CDR3 has 15 amino acids. The ends were cut back, 7 bases at V and 3 bases at J, with 21 bases in the middle. Per germline, CDR1 SQVTM and CDR2 ANQGSEA. The CDR3 sequence is CSADTTGLLYYGYTF. The CDR3 DNA follows: TGCAGCGCCGACACGACAGGATTACTTTACTATGGCTACACCTTC. Filled out from reference TRBV29-1 and TRBJ1-2, the complete variable domain reads SAVISQKPSRDICQRGTSLTIQCQVDSQVTMMFWYRQQPGQSLTLIATANQGSEATYESGFVIDKFPISRPNLTFSTLTVSNMSPEDSSIYLCSADTTGLLYYGYTFGSGTRLTVV.

The V and J genes are TRBV5-5 and TRBJ2-7, with 8 bases aligning to TRBD1. The ends lost 6 bases at V and 1 base at J; junction bases unmatched: 15. The CDR3 spans 17 residues. CDR1 SGHKS and CDR2 YYEKEE come from the germline V gene (reference sequence). The DNA for the CDR3 is TGTGCCAGCAACTTCGGACAGGGAGGTGGAAAATCCTACGAGCAGTACTTC. Protein: CASNFGQGGGKSYEQYF.

The genes are TRBV3-1 and TRBJ1-2, with D possibly matching TRBD1 (5 bases). The germline CDR1 and CDR2 sequences are LGHDT and YNNKEL (reference sequence). The V end lost 1 base, the J end lost 6 bases, and 9 bases lay between the germline ends. CDR3 length equals 13 residues. CDR3 sequence reads: CASSQALGDGYTF. The CDR3 region has the DNA TGTGCCAGCAGCCAAGCCCTAGGGGATGGCTACACCTTC.

The chain uses TRBV7-2 and TRBJ1-2, with 7 bases that match TRBD1. Germline-derived CDR1 and CDR2 are SGHTA and FQGNSA. The CDR3 loop spans 14 amino acids. The J segment lost 2 bases and the V segment lost 2 bases, leaving 2 bases of the junction unmatched. The CDR3: CASSLRGQNYGYTF. The CDR3 region has the DNA TGTGCCAGCAGCTTAAGGGGACAGAACTATGGCTACACCTTC.

This clonotype was counted ten times or more. CDR3 sequence: CASIGGQYEQYF. CDR3 DNA sequence: TGCGCCAGCATTGGCGGTCAATACGAGCAGTACTTC. This chain connects TRBV10-2 to TRBJ2-7; D not certain. The CDR3 spans 12 residues. Germline loops: CDR1 WSHSY, CDR2 SAAADI. V was clipped by 7 bases and J by 4 bases, with 11 bases between them.

The chain uses TRBV27 and TRBJ1-1; D gene uncertain. Trimming cost V 8 bases and J 6 bases, with 13 bases left between them. CDR3 size: 12 residues. CDR1 MNHEY and CDR2 SMNVEV come from the germline V gene (reference sequence). CDR3 protein: CASRSPAPEAFF. As DNA, the CDR3 is TGTGCCAGCCGGAGTCCGGCCCCTGAAGCTTTCTTT.

This clonotype showed up just a few times. The rearrangement links TRBV7-9 to TRBJ2-5; weak D call: TRBD2 (5 bases). This CDR3 is 16 amino acids long. The V gene's germline CDR1 is SEHNR and CDR2 FQNEAQ (reference sequence). V was shortened by 2 bases and J by 4 bases, with 17 bases between the two germline ends. CDR3: CASSLPRASLGETQYF. In nucleotides, the CDR3 is TGTGCCAGCAGCTTACCCCGGGCTAGCTTGGGAGAGACCCAGTACTTC.

Points on this clonotype: A read error may explain this, as a much larger clone is one base away. This chain joins TRBV7-8 and TRBJ1-2; 8 bases match TRBD1. The germline gives CDR1 SGHVS, CDR2 FQNEAQ. The CDR3 sequence is 16 residues long. J gave up 7 bases and V 2 bases, and 12 bases lay outside the gene matches. CDR3 sequence reads: CASSLSGTGGYCGYTF. CDR3 in DNA: TGTGCCAGCAGCTTAAGCGGAACAGGGGGGTACTGTGGCTACACCTTC.

Ten or more counts support this clonotype. The chain recombines TRBV20-1 with TRBJ2-3; 7 nucleotides agree with TRBD2. The CDR3 sequence is 15 residues long. From germline, CDR1 is DFQATT and CDR2 SNEGSKA (reference sequence). V lost 0 bases and J lost 2; bases outside the gene matches: 5. In DNA, the CDR3 is TGCAGTGCTAGAGATGCTAGCGGATACACAGATACGCAGTATTTT. Translation gives CSARDASGYTDTQYF.

V usage is TRBV4-1 and J usage is TRBJ2-1; unclear D gene. Germline V gene sequence: CDR1 MGHRA, CDR2 YSYEKL. This CDR3 spans 15 amino acids. V lost 4 bases and J 4 bases, leaving 14 bases between the germline ends. The CDR3 coding sequence is TGCGCCAGCAGCCTTGGCCCAACGTCATACAATGAGCAGTTCTTC. Amino acid sequence: CASSLGPTSYNEQFF.

The rearrangement uses TRBV7-2 and TRBJ1-1; D remains unclear. Trimming took off 0 bases at V and 5 bases at J, with 13 bases between the two ends. The germline V gene encodes CDR1 SGHTA and CDR2 FQGNSA. CDR3 length: 15 residues. CDR3 DNA sequence: TGTGCCAGCAGCTTAGCTGTCGGGGTCGGAACTGAAGCTTTCTTT. It translates to CASSLAVGVGTEAFF.

Only a few counts were recorded for this clonotype. The rearrangement uses TRBV4-2 and TRBJ2-1; no definite D call. The CDR3 loop spans 15 amino acids. V lost 3 bases and J 9 bases, leaving 18 bases between the germline ends. Germline loops: CDR1 LGHNA, CDR2 YNFKEQ. The CDR3 loop reads CASSQAGAKIGEQFF. In nucleotides, the CDR3 is TGTGCCAGCAGCCAGGCCGGCGCTAAGATAGGTGAGCAGTTCTTC.

The rearrangement links TRBV4-1 to TRBJ1-2; 8 positions match TRBD1. The CDR3 sequence is 15 residues long. The junction had 9 bases not matched to a gene; V was cut back by 1 base and J by 8 bases. CDR1 and CDR2 from the germline V gene are MGHRA and YSYEKL. CDR3 DNA: TGCGCCAGCAGCCAAGTCGGAGACAGGGGATACGGCTACACCTTC. Translated: CASSQVGDRGYGYTF.

Only a few counts were recorded for this clonotype. The chain joins TRBV27 to TRBJ2-1; the match to TRBD1 covers 10 bases. The CDR3 is 15 residues long. Germline-derived CDR1 and CDR2 are MNHEY and SMNVEV (reference sequence). With V trimmed by 5 bases and J by 8 bases, 9 bases remained unmatched. The CDR3 region is CASSTDRGPWDEQFF. The CDR3 DNA reads as TGTGCCAGCAGTACAGACAGGGGGCCTTGGGATGAGCAGTTCTTC.

The genes are TRBV7-8 and TRBJ2-5; a possible D gene is TRBD2 (6 bases). In germline, CDR1 is SGHVS, CDR2 FQNEAQ. The CDR3 runs 15 residues. Trimming took off 2 bases at V and 5 bases at J, with 15 bases between the two ends. The CDR3 DNA sequence: TGTGCCAGCAGCTTATTGGGACTCAGCCGGGAGACCCAGTACTTC. It is translated as CASSLLGLSRETQYF. Supplemented by reference TRBV7-8 and TRBJ2-5, the full variable domain reads GAGVSQSPRYKVAKRGQDVALRCDPISGHVSLFWYQQALGQGPEFLTYFQNEAQLDKSGLPSDRFFAERPEGSVSTLKIQRTQQEDSAVYLCASSLLGLSRETQYFGPGTRLLVL.

The chain is built from TRBV15 and TRBJ2-3; 9 bases fit TRBD1. Trimming removed 7 bases from V and 4 bases from J; junction bases left unmatched: 9. This CDR3 comprises 15 residues. CDR1 LNHNV and CDR2 YYDKDF come from the germline V gene (reference sequence). The CDR3: CATKDRGTPPDTQYF. The CDR3 DNA is TGTGCCACCAAAGACAGGGGGACCCCCCCAGATACGCAGTATTTT.